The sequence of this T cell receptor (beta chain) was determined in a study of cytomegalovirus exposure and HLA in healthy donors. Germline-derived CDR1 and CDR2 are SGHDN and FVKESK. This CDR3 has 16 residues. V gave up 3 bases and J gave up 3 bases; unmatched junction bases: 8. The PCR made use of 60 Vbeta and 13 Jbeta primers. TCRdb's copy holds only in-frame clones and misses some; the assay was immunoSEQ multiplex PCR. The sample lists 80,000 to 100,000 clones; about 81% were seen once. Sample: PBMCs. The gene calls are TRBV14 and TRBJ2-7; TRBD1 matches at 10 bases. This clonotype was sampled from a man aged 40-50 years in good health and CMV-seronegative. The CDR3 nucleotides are TGTGCCAGCAGCCAGTCCGGGACAGGGGTTGACTACGAGCAGTACTTC. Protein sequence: CASSQSGTGVDYEQYF.